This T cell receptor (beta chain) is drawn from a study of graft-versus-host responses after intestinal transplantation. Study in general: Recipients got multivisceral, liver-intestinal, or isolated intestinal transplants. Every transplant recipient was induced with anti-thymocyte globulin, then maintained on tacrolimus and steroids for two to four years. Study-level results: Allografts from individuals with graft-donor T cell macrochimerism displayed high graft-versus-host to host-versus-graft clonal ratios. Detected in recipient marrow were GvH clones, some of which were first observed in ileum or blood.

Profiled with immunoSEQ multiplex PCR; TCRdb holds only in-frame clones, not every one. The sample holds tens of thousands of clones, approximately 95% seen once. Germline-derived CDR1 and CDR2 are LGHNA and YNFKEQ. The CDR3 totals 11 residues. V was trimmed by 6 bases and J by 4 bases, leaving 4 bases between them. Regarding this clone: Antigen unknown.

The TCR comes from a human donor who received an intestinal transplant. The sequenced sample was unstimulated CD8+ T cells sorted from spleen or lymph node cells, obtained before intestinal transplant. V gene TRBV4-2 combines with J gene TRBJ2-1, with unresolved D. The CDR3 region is CASSHYNEQFF. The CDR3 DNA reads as TGTGCCAGCAGTCATTACAATGAGCAGTTCTTC.